Below are 3 T cell receptor beta chains sequenced from a single sample in a study of shared clonotypes between healthy human individuals. Measured with immunoSEQ multiplex PCR; TCRdb has only the in-frame clones, and not every one. The sample carries fewer than 1 million clones, about 96% recorded once. CD45RO-negative, CCR7-positively selected cells formed the naive CD8 fraction, excluding terminally differentiated effector memory CD45RA+ cells. Material: naive CD8+ T cells sorted from blood. The receptors derive from a man aged 25 to 40 in good health.

V usage is TRBV7-9 and J usage is TRBJ2-1, with unresolved D. The CDR3 consists of 11 residues. V was clipped by 7 bases and J by 10 bases, with 11 bases between them. The germline CDR1 and CDR2 sequences are SEHNR and FQNEAQ (reference sequence). CDR3 in amino acids: CASTPGPEQFF. The CDR3 coding sequence is TGTGCCAGCACCCCAGGTCCAGAGCAGTTCTTC.

The DNA of the CDR3 is TGTGCCAGCAGCCAAGTCGCAGGGATGTACCAAGAGACCCAGTACTTC. This gives the protein CASSQVAGMYQETQYF. The chain carries TRBV14 and TRBJ2-5; D is possibly TRBD1 (5 bases). From germline, CDR1 is SGHDN and CDR2 FVKESK. V lost 1 base to trimming and J lost 0 bases, with 12 bases between them. The length of the CDR3 is 16 residues.

The V and J genes are TRBV15 and TRBJ2-1; tentative D call: TRBD2 (6 bases). The CDR3 runs to 13 residues. Germline assignment: CDR1 LNHNV and CDR2 YYDKDF (reference sequence). The V and J ends lost 5 bases and 10 bases respectively, with 15 bases between them. CDR3 residues: CATSPDWGGEQFF. The CDR3 DNA reads TGTGCCACCAGCCCAGATTGGGGAGGCGAGCAGTTCTTC.